This record covers a single T cell receptor (beta chain). This entry is derived from a study of technical replicates of blood from a handful of donors. Method: immunoSEQ multiplex PCR; TCRdb's copy keeps in-frame clones and lacks some. The sample comprises 85,000 to 100,000 clones, roughly 95% of which are singletons, and 0.2% to 0.25% rests with the top ten. This sequence originates from a human donor in good health. Material for sequencing was T cells isolated from PBMCs.

The CDR3 region is CASSGQTIPTDTQYF. CDR3 DNA sequence: TGTGCCAGTAGTGGACAGACCATCCCCACAGATACGCAGTATTTT. The chain carries TRBV19 and TRBJ2-3; D possibly corresponds to TRBD1 (6 bases). The CDR3 covers 15 residues. Germline CDR1 and CDR2: LNHDA and SQIVND (reference sequence). Trimming pared 5 bases from V and 2 bases from J, leaving 14 bases between.